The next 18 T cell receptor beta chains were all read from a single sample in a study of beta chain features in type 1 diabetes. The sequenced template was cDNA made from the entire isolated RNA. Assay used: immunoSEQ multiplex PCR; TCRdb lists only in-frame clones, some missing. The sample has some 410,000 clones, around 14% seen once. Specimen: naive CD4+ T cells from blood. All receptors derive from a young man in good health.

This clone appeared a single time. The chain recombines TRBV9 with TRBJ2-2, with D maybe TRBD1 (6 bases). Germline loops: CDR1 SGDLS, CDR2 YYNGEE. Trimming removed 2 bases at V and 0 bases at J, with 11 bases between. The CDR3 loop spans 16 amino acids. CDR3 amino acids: CASSVQGSTNTGELFF. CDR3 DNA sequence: TGTGCCAGCAGCGTCCAGGGGTCCACGAACACCGGGGAGCTGTTTTTT.

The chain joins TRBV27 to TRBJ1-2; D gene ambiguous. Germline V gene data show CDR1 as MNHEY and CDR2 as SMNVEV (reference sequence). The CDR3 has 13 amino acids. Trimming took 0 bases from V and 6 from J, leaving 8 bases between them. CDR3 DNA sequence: TGTGCCAGCAGTTTATCTGGTATTGATGGCTACACCTTC. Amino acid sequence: CASSLSGIDGYTF.

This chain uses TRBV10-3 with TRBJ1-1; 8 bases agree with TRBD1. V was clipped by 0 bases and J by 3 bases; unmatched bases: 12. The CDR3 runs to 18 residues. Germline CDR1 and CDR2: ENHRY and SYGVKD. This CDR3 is CAISESGPRTGTDTEAFF. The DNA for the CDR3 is TGTGCCATCAGTGAGTCTGGCCCCCGGACAGGGACGGACACTGAAGCTTTCTTT.

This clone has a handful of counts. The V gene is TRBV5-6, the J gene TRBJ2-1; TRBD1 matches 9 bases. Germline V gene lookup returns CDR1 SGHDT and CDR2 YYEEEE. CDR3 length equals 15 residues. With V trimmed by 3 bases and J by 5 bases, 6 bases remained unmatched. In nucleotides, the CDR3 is TGTGCCAGCAGCTCGGGGGACAGGGCGAACAATGAGCAGTTCTTC. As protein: CASSSGDRANNEQFF.

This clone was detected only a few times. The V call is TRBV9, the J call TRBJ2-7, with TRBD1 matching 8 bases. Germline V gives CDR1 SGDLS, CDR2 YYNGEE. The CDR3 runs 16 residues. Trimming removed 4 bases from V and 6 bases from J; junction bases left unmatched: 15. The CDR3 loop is CASSPQNQTGAGEQYF. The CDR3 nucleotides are TGTGCCAGCAGCCCCCAAAACCAGACAGGGGCTGGCGAGCAGTACTTC.

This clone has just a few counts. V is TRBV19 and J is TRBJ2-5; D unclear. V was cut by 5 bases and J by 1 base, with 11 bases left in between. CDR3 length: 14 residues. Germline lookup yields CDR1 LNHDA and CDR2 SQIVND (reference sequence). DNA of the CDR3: TGTGCCAGTAGTCACCGGCGGACCCAAGAGACCCAGTACTTC. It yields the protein CASSHRRTQETQYF.

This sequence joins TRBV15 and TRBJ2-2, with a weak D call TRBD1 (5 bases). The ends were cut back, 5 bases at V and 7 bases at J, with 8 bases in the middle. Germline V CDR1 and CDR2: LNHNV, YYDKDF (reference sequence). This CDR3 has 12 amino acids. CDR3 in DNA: TGTGCCACCAGCCAGGGAAGCGGGGAGCTGTTTTTT. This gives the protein CATSQGSGELFF.

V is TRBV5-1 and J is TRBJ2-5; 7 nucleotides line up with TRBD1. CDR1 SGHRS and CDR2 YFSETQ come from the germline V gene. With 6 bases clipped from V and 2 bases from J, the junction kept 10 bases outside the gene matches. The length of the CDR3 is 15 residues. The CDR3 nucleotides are TGCGCCAGCACGCAGACAGGGCAGGGACAAGAGACCCAGTACTTC. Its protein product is CASTQTGQGQETQYF.

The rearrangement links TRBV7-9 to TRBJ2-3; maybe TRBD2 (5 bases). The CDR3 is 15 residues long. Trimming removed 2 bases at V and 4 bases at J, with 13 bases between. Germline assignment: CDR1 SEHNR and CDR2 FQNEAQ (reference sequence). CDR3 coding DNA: TGTGCCAGCAGCTTATTACGGGGAGAGCCAGATACGCAGTATTTT. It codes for CASSLLRGEPDTQYF.

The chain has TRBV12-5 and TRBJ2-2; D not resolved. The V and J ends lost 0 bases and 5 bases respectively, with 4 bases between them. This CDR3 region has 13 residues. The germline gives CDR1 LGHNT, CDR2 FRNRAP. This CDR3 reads CASGLVQTGELFF. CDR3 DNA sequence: TGTGCTAGTGGTTTGGTACAAACCGGGGAGCTGTTTTTT.

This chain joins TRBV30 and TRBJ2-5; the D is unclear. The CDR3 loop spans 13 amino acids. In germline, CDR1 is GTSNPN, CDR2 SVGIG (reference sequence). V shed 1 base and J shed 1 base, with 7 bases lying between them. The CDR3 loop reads CAWSEFSQETQYF. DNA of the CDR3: TGTGCCTGGAGTGAGTTCAGCCAAGAGACCCAGTACTTC.

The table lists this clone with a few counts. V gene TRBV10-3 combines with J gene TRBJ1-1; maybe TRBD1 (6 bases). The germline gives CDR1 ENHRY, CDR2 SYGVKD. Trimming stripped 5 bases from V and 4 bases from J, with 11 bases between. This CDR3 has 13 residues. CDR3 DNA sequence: TGTGCCATCAGTTCAGGGGTAAGCACTGAAGCTTTCTTT. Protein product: CAISSGVSTEAFF.

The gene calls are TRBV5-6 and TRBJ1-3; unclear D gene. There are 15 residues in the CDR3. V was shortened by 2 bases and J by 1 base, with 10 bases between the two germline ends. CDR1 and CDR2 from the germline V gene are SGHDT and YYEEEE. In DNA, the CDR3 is TGTGCCAGCAGCTTCCGGGCAATTTCTGGAAACACCATATATTTT. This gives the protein CASSFRAISGNTIYF.

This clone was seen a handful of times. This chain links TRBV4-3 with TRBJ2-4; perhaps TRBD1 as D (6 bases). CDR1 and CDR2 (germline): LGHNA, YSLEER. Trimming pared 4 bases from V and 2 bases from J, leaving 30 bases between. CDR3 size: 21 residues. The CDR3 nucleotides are TGCGCCAGCAGCCGAAGTGCGCATGGGACACTCAAGGCGGGTACCAAAAACATTCAGTACTTC. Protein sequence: CASSRSAHGTLKAGTKNIQYF.

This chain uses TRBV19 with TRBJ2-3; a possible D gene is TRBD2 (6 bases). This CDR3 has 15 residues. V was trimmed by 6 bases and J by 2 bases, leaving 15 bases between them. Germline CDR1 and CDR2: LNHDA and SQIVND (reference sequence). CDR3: CASRDLASTTDTQYF. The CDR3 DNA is TGTGCCAGTAGGGATCTAGCGAGTACCACAGATACGCAGTATTTT.

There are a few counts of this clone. Here the CDR3 DNA reads TGTGCCAGCAGCTTGCAGGGCGCTAGTCCCGGGGAGCTGTTTTTT. This gives the protein CASSLQGASPGELFF. J is TRBJ2-2 and V is TRBV7-3, with D perhaps TRBD1 (5 bases). Germline lookup yields CDR1 SGHTA and CDR2 FQGTGA. V gave up 3 bases and J gave up 6 bases, with 14 bases separating them. The CDR3 extends over 15 amino acids.

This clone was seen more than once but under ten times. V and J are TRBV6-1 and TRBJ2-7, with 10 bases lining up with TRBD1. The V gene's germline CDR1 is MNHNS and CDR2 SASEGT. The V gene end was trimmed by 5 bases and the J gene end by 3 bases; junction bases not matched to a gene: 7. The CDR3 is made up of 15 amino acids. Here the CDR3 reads CASSQTGTGVYEQYV. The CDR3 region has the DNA TGTGCCAGCAGTCAGACCGGGACAGGGGTCTACGAGCAGTACGTC.

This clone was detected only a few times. The CDR3 protein is CASSMGLAGVSFYNEQFF. The CDR3 nucleotides read TGTGCCAGCAGTATGGGACTAGCGGGAGTTAGCTTCTACAATGAGCAGTTCTTC. The chain joins TRBV7-3 to TRBJ2-1; TRBD2 matches at 14 bases. V shed 6 bases and J 3 bases; nucleotides not matched to a gene: 10. There are 18 residues in the CDR3. CDR1 and CDR2 (germline): SGHTA, FQGTGA.